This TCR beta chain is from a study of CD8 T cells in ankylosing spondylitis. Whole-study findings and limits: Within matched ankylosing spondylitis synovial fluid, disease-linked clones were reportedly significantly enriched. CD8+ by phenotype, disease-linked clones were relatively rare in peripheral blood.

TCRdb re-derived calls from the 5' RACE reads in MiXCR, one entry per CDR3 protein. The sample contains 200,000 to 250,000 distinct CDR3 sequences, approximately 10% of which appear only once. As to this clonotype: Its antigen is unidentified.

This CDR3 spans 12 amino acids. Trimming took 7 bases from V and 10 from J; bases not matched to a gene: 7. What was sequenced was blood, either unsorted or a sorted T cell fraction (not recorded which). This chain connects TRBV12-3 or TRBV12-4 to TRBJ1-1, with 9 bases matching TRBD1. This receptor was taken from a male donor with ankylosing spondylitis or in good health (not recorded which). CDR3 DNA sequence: TGTGCCAGCAATACAGGGGGCGGACGAGCTTTCTTT. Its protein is CASNTGGGRAFF.